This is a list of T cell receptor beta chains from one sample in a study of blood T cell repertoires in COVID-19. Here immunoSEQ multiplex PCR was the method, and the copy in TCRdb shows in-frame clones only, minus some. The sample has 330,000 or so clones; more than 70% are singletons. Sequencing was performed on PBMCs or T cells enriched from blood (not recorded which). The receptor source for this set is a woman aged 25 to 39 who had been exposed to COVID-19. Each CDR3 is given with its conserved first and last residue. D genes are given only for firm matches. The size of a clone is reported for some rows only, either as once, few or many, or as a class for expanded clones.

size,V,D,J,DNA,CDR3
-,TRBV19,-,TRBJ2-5,TGTGCCAGTAGTATGTACCAGCAAGAGACCCAGTACTTC,CASSMYQQETQYF
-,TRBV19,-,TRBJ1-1,TGTGCCAGCAAGTACGGGAACACTGAAGCTTTCTTT,CASKYGNTEAFF
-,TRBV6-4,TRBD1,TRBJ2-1,TGTGCCAGCAGTGAGGAGACAGGGGGCTACAATGAGCAGTTCTTC,CASSEETGGYNEQFF
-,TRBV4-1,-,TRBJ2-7,TGCGCCAGCAGCCAAAGTGTGACAGCGATCCTCTACGAGCAGTACTTC,CASSQSVTAILYEQYF
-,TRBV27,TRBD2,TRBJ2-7,TGTGCCAGCAGTTTCGGGACTAGGTCTGGCGAGCAGTACTTC,CASSFGTRSGEQYF
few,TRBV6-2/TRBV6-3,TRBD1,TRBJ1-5,TGTGCCAGCAGTTACTCGATGACAGGGGGCGCGATCAATCAGCCCCAGCATTTT,CASSYSMTGGAINQPQHF
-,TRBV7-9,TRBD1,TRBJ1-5,TGTGCCAGCAACACAGGGGGGAATCAGCCCCAGCATTTT,CASNTGGNQPQHF
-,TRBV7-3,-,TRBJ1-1,TGTGCCAGCAGCACATCGACAGCGGGGACTGAAGCTTTCTTT,CASSTSTAGTEAFF
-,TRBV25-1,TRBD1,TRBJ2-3,TGTGCCAGCAGTGCTGGGACAGGGGTTTTAGATACGCAGTATTTT,CASSAGTGVLDTQYF
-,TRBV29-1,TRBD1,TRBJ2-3,TGCAGCGTCGAGGACAGGGTGGATACGCAGTATTTT,CSVEDRVDTQYF
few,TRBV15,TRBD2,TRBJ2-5,TGTGCCACCAGCACCTCTAGCGGGAGGGCCTCGGGGGAGACCCAGTACTTC,CATSTSSGRASGETQYF
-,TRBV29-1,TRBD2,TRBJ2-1,TGCAGCGTTGCGCCGGGACTAGCGGGAGTAAATGAGCAGTTCTTC,CSVAPGLAGVNEQFF
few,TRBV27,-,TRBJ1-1,TGTGCCAGCAGCACAGACCCGAACACTGAAGCTTTCTTT,CASSTDPNTEAFF
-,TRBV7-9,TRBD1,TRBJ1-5,TGTGCCAGCAGCTTATGGTCCGCCCGAGACAGGGCCCTCAATCAGCCCCAGCATTTT,CASSLWSARDRALNQPQHF
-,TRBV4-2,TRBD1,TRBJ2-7,TGTGCCAGCAGCCAAGAGGGGACAGGGACCTACGAGCAGTACTTC,CASSQEGTGTYEQYF
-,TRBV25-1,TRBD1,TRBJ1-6,TGTGCCAGCAGTGAACCGGGACAGGGGAGCTCCTATAATTCACCCCTCCACTTT,CASSEPGQGSSYNSPLHF